Given below is one TCR beta chain in context. The data were obtained in a study of cytomegalovirus exposure and HLA in healthy donors. Generated by immunoSEQ multiplex PCR, the TCRdb table keeps only in-frame clones and is missing some. The sample includes about 110,000 clones, approximately 89% seen only once; the top ten take around 1.9%. The CDR3 contains 16 residues. V shed 4 bases and J shed 7 bases, with 19 bases lying between them. Germline CDR1 LNHDA, CDR2 SQIVND (reference sequence). This TCR was recovered from a woman under 30 in good health and CMV-seronegative. The sample was PBMCs. The chain recombines TRBV19 with TRBJ2-2; the D gene is possibly TRBD2 (5 bases). This chain's CDR3 is CASSTSLGLFDGELFF. The CDR3 bases are TGTGCCAGTAGTACATCACTAGGCCTGTTCGACGGGGAGCTGTTTTTT. The full variable domain, with the rest looked up from reference TRBV19 and TRBJ2-2, is DGGITQSPKYLFRKEGQNVTLSCEQNLNHDAMYWYRQDPGQGLRLIYYSQIVNDFQKGDIAEGYSVSREKKESFPLTVTSAQKNPTAFYLCASSTSLGLFDGELFFGEGSRLTVL.